This T cell receptor (beta chain) was recovered during a study of identical twins. TCRdb called the 5' RACE reads again in MiXCR, with one record for every CDR3 protein. The table includes hundreds of thousands of distinct CDR3 sequences, 15% to 20% detected once. Trimming cost V 5 bases and J 8 bases; bases outside gene matches: 13. CDR1 and CDR2 (germline): SEHNR, FQNEAQ (reference sequence). This CDR3 is built from 16 residues. Another study also made use of these data, one on T cells expressing NK-cell markers. From that study: The study found dominant NKG2C+ clonotypes at about 1.0-7.0% of CD8+ T cells in about six donors.

Specimen: PBMCs. The receptor's source is a woman under 30 in good health. The chain employs TRBV7-9 and TRBJ2-1; 9 positions match TRBD2. The CDR3 bases are TGTGCCAGCAGCCACTCCGGGACTAGCAAATATGATGAGCAGTTCTTC. Encoded protein: CASSHSGTSKYDEQFF.